Listed below are T cell receptor beta chains from one sample, sequenced in a study of cytomegalovirus exposure and HLA in healthy donors. TCRdb keeps only in-frame clones here, not all; method: immunoSEQ multiplex PCR. The sample consists of tens of thousands of clones, approximately 78% of them appearing once. The sample consisted of PBMCs. Source of these receptors: a man aged 18 to 29 in good health and CMV-seronegative. The CDR3 runs from the conserved cysteine through the conserved F or W. The D gene is left open where the match is weak. Expanded clones get a size class; other rows say once, few or many, or leave the size out.

v_gene	len	j_gene	d_gene	abundance	CDR3aa	CDR3nt
TRBV30	15	TRBJ2-6	-	few	CAWRTIGAGANVLTF	TGTGCCTGGAGAACGATCGGCGCTGGGGCAAACGTCCTGACTTTC
TRBV14	16	TRBJ2-1	-	-	CASSPTKPLRDNEQFF	TGTGCCAGCAGCCCAACAAAACCCCTTCGGGACAATGAGCAGTTCTTC
TRBV7-2	13	TRBJ2-1	TRBD1	-	CASSFSGGNEQFF	TGTGCCAGCAGCTTCTCAGGGGGCAATGAGCAGTTCTTC
TRBV7-2	14	TRBJ1-1	-	-	CASSFSGENTEAFF	TGTGCCAGCAGCTTTTCAGGGGAAAACACTGAAGCTTTCTTT
TRBV25-1	11	TRBJ2-7	-	-	CASRYKYEQYF	TGTGCCAGCAGATACAAGTACGAGCAGTACTTC
TRBV29-1	14	TRBJ1-2	TRBD1	-	CSVDGDRGPYGSTF	TGCAGCGTTGATGGGGACAGGGGACCCTATGGCTCCACCTTC
TRBV6-4	14	TRBJ2-3	-	few	CASSESRDTDTQYF	TGTGCCAGCAGTGAGAGCAGAGACACGGATACGCAGTATTTT
TRBV7-9	14	TRBJ1-4	TRBD1	-	CASTSGGWDEKLFF	TGTGCCAGCACCTCAGGGGGCTGGGATGAAAAACTGTTTTTT
TRBV2	13	TRBJ1-1	-	-	CASSPPGVTEAFF	TGTGCCAGCAGTCCCCCAGGGGTAACTGAAGCTTTCTTT
TRBV7-6	13	TRBJ2-7	-	-	CASSLTTAYEQYF	TGTGCCAGCAGCCTGACTACAGCCTACGAGCAGTACTTC
TRBV21-1	18	TRBJ2-7	-	-	CASSKERVYGGKTYEQYF	TGTGCCAGCAGCAAAGAGAGGGTTTACGGCGGGAAGACCTACGAGCAGTACTTC
TRBV5-8	15	TRBJ1-4	TRBD1	-	CASSQTGGWLEKLFF	TGTGCCAGCAGCCAAACAGGGGGCTGGTTAGAAAAACTGTTTTTT
TRBV25-1	15	TRBJ1-6	TRBD1	-	CASSDRAGDSSPLHF	TGTGCCAGCAGCGACAGGGCAGGGGATAGTTCACCCCTCCACTTT
TRBV25-1	17	TRBJ2-1	TRBD1	few	CASSEPRTGDPYNEQFF	TGTGCCAGCAGTGAACCGCGGACAGGGGACCCCTACAATGAGCAGTTCTTC
TRBV4-3	14	TRBJ1-1	TRBD1	few	CASRKGAENTEAFF	TGCGCCAGCAGGAAGGGGGCTGAGAACACTGAAGCTTTCTTT
TRBV5-6	16	TRBJ2-2	-	-	CASSFLRRSVDWELFF	TGTGCCAGCAGCTTTCTCCGGCGGTCCGTGGATTGGGAGCTGTTTTTT
TRBV7-2	14	TRBJ1-2	TRBD1	-	CASSSRQGNYGYTF	TGTGCCAGCAGCTCCAGACAGGGAAACTATGGCTACACCTTC
TRBV27	15	TRBJ2-2	TRBD1	-	CASSLTLQTGGELFF	TGTGCCAGCAGTTTAACACTCCAGACAGGGGGGGAGCTGTTTTTT
TRBV12-2	14	TRBJ2-1	-	-	CASRLKRSYNEQFF	TGTGCAAGTCGCTTGAAGCGCTCCTACAATGAGCAGTTCTTC
TRBV9	16	TRBJ1-3	TRBD1	few	CASSRKTGFSGNTIYF	TGTGCCAGCAGCCGAAAGACAGGGTTCTCTGGAAACACCATATATTTT
TRBV7-7	15	TRBJ1-1	TRBD1	-	CASRDRTGEATEAFF	TGTGCTAGCAGAGATAGGACAGGGGAAGCCACTGAAGCTTTCTTT
TRBV6-5	16	TRBJ1-3	-	-	CASSYDGGISGNTIYF	TGTGCCAGCAGTTACGATGGGGGGATCTCTGGAAACACCATATATTTT
TRBV30	15	TRBJ1-5	TRBD1	-	CAWSVGTGTYQPQHF	TGTGCCTGGAGTGTCGGGACAGGGACCTATCAGCCCCAGCATTTT
TRBV29-1	13	TRBJ2-3	-	-	CSVAREITDTQYF	TGCAGCGTTGCTCGAGAAATCACAGATACGCAGTATTTT
TRBV6-5	16	TRBJ2-7	-	-	CASSYSRSWQGYEQYF	TGTGCCAGCAGTTACTCGAGATCTTGGCAGGGATACGAGCAGTACTTC
TRBV27	15	TRBJ2-7	-	-	CASSLTSGKGYEQYF	TGTGCCAGCAGTTTAACCTCGGGGAAGGGCTACGAGCAGTACTTC
TRBV18	15	TRBJ2-5	-	-	CASSPPGSGQGTQYF	TGTGCCAGCTCACCACCTGGAAGTGGGCAAGGGACCCAGTACTTC
TRBV6-6	14	TRBJ1-1	TRBD1	medium-sized	CASSGFEDRGEAFF	TGTGCCAGCAGCGGTTTCGAGGACAGGGGGGAAGCTTTCTTT
TRBV2	12	TRBJ2-7	-	-	CASSERVGEQYF	TGTGCCAGCAGTGAGAGGGTTGGCGAGCAGTACTTC
TRBV2	13	TRBJ1-5	TRBD1	-	CASTRTGNQPQHF	TGTGCCAGCACCCGGACAGGGAATCAGCCCCAGCATTTT
TRBV2	15	TRBJ1-3	-	-	CATQKGQRSGNTIYF	TGTGCCACCCAGAAGGGACAACGCTCTGGAAACACCATATATTTT
TRBV11-2	14	TRBJ1-4	TRBD1	-	CASSLTGGSEKLFF	TGTGCCAGCAGCTTGACAGGGGGAAGTGAAAAACTGTTTTTT
TRBV6-1	15	TRBJ2-7	TRBD1	-	CASREGQASSYEQYF	TGTGCCAGCAGGGAAGGACAGGCGAGCTCCTACGAGCAGTACTTC
TRBV6-1	15	TRBJ1-2	-	few	CASSEVAGANYGYTF	TGTGCCAGCAGTGAAGTGGCAGGGGCTAACTATGGCTACACCTTC
TRBV19	16	TRBJ2-3	-	few	CASSIPGLTGTDTQYF	TGTGCCAGTAGTATCCCGGGACTGACAGGCACAGATACGCAGTATTTT
TRBV7-3	13	TRBJ2-5	TRBD2	-	CASSYREGETQYF	TGTGCCAGCAGTTACCGGGAGGGGGAGACCCAGTACTTC
TRBV7-8	15	TRBJ2-7	TRBD1	-	CASSLVSRGPYEQYF	TGTGCCAGCAGCTTAGTGTCGAGGGGGCCCTACGAGCAGTACTTC
TRBV10-3	11	TRBJ2-7	-	few	CAISDPGEQYF	TGTGCCATCAGTGACCCCGGGGAGCAGTACTTC
TRBV25-1	16	TRBJ2-5	-	-	CASSTTLGSYGETQYF	TGTGCCAGCAGTACAACCCTTGGTAGTTACGGGGAGACCCAGTACTTC
TRBV25-1	13	TRBJ1-2	-	-	CASSEFGNYGYTF	TGTGCCAGCAGTGAATTCGGTAACTATGGCTACACCTTC
TRBV5-1	13	TRBJ2-5	-	-	CASSRVGQETQYF	TGCGCCAGCAGCCGGGTGGGCCAAGAGACCCAGTACTTC
TRBV20-1	9	TRBJ2-5	-	-	CSAGEAQYF	TGCAGCGCCGGGGAGGCCCAGTACTTC
TRBV28	16	TRBJ2-2	-	-	CASSSADKGDTGELFF	TGTGCCAGCAGTTCCGCCGACAAGGGAGACACCGGGGAGCTGTTTTTT
TRBV14	14	TRBJ1-2	TRBD1	-	CASSPGQGIYGYTF	TGTGCCAGCAGCCCGGGACAGGGGATCTATGGCTACACCTTC
TRBV9	15	TRBJ1-1	-	-	CASSVAGELNTEAFF	TGTGCCAGCAGCGTAGCTGGGGAGTTGAACACTGAAGCTTTCTTT